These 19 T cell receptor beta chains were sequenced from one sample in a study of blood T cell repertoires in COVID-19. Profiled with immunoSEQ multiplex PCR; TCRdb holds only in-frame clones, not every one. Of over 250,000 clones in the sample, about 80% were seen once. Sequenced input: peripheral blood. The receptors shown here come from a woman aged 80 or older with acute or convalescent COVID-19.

Here the CDR3 reads CASSYLAGYGYTF. The CDR3 nucleotides read TGTGCCAGCAGTTACCTGGCAGGGTATGGCTACACCTTC. The chain uses TRBV6-5 and TRBJ1-2; D is possibly TRBD1 (5 bases). This CDR3 contains 13 residues. Germline CDR1 MNHEY, CDR2 SVGAGI. The ends were cut back, 2 bases at V and 5 bases at J, with 9 bases in the middle.

CDR3 residues: CATSRVGVEAFF. CDR3 DNA: TGTGCCACCAGCAGAGTTGGAGTTGAAGCTTTCTTT. This chain connects TRBV15 to TRBJ1-1; D is unresolved. The length of the CDR3 is 12 residues. Looked up from germline, CDR1 is LNHNV and CDR2 is YYDKDF (reference sequence). V lost 1 base and J lost 7, with 7 bases in between.

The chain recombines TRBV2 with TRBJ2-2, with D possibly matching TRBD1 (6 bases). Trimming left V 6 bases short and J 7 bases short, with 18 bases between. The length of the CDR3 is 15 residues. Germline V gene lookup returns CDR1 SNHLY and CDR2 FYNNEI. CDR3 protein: CASRPGYRAVGELFF. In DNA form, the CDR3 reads TGTGCCAGCAGGCCCGGGTACAGGGCGGTCGGGGAGCTGTTTTTT.

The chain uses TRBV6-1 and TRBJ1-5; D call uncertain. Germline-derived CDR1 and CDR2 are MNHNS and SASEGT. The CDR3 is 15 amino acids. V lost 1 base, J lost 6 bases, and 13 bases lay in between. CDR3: CASSEGWGGSQPQHF. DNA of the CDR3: TGTGCCAGCAGTGAAGGTTGGGGAGGCAGTCAGCCCCAGCATTTT.

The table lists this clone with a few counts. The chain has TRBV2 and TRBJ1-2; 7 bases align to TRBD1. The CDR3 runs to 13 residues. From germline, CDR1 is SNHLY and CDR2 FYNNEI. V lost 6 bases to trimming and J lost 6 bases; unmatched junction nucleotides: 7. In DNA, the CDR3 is TGTGCCAGCAGGCGGGACAGCGGAGATGGCTACACCTTC. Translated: CASRRDSGDGYTF.

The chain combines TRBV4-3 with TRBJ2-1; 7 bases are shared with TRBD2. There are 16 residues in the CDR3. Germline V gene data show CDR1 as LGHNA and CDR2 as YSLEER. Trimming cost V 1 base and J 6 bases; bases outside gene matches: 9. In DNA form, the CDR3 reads TGCGCCAGCAGCCAAGTTGGGGGGGGTTCTTTCAATGAGCAGTTCTTC. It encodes CASSQVGGGSFNEQFF.

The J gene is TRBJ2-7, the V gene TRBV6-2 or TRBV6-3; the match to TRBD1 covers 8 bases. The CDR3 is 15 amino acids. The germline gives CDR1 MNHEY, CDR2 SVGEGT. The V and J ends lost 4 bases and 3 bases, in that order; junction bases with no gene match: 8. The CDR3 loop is CASSLYRGVDYEQYF. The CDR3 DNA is TGTGCCAGCAGTTTATACAGGGGGGTGGACTACGAGCAGTACTTC.

CDR3 region: CASSPTDGGYEQYF. DNA for the CDR3: TGTGCCAGCAGCCCCACCGATGGAGGCTACGAGCAGTACTTC. The chain combines TRBV11-1 with TRBJ2-7; D is perhaps TRBD2 (5 bases). With 5 bases removed from V and 3 bases from J, the gap between germline ends came to 14 bases. The CDR3 loop spans 14 amino acids. CDR1 is SGHAT, CDR2 FQDESV, per germline (reference sequence).

CDR3 region: CASSTLNQPQHF. As DNA, the CDR3 is TGTGCCAGTAGTACCCTCAATCAGCCCCAGCATTTT. This chain connects TRBV19 to TRBJ1-5; no reliable D call. The length of the CDR3 is 12 residues. Germline V gene sequence: CDR1 LNHDA, CDR2 SQIVND (reference sequence). Trimming removed 4 bases at V and 3 bases at J, with 4 bases between. The whole variable domain, filled in from reference TRBV19 and TRBJ1-5, reads DGGITQSPKYLFRKEGQNVTLSCEQNLNHDAMYWYRQDPGQGLRLIYYSQIVNDFQKGDIAEGYSVSREKKESFPLTVTSAQKNPTAFYLCASSTLNQPQHFGDGTRLSIL.

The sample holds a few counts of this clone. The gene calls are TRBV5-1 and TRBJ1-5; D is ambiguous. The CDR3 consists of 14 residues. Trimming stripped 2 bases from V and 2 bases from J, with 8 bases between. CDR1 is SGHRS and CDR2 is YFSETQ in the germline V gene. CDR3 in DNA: TGCGCCAGCAGCTTTGACTCTGGCAATCAGCCCCAGCATTTT. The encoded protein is CASSFDSGNQPQHF. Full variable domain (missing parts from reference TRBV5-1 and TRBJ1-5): KAGVTQTPRYLIKTRGQQVTLSCSPISGHRSVSWYQQTPGQGLQFLFEYFSETQRNKGNFPGRFSGRQFSNSRSEMNVSTLELGDSALYLCASSFDSGNQPQHFGDGTRLSIL.

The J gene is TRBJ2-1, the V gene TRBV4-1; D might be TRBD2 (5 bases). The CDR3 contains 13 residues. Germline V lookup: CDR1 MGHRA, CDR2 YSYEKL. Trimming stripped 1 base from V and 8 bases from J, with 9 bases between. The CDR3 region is CASSQGSSYEQFF. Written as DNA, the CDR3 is TGCGCCAGCAGCCAAGGTTCTAGCTATGAGCAGTTCTTC.

The CDR3 spells CASGQTGGDRYTF. CDR3 sequence (DNA): TGTGCTAGTGGTCAAACAGGGGGCGATCGCTACACCTTC. The chain carries TRBV12-5 and TRBJ1-2; TRBD1 matches at 9 bases. After removal of 5 bases from V and 9 bases from J, the junction contained 7 bases not matched to a gene. CDR1 and CDR2 (germline): LGHNT, FRNRAP. CDR3 length: 13 residues.

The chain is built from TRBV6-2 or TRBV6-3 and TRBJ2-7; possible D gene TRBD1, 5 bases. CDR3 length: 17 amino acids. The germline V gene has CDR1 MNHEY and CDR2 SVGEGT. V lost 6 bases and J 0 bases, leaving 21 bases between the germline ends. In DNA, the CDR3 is TGTGCCAGCAGATACAAATTTCAGGGTCGGGTCTCCTACGAGCAGTACTTC. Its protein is CASRYKFQGRVSYEQYF.

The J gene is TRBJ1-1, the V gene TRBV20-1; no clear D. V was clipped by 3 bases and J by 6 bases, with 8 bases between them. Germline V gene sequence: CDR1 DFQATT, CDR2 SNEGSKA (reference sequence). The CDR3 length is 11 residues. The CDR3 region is CSASRGSEAFF. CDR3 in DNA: TGCAGTGCTAGCCGGGGTTCTGAAGCTTTCTTT.

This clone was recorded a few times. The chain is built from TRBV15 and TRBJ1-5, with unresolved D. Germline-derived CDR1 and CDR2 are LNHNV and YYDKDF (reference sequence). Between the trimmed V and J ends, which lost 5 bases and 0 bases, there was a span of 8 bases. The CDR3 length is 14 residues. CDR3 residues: CATSPGDSNQPQHF. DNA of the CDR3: TGTGCCACCAGCCCCGGTGATAGCAATCAGCCCCAGCATTTT. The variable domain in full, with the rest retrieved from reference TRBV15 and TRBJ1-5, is DAMVIQNPRYQVTQFGKPVTLSCSQTLNHNVMYWYQQKSSQAPKLLFHYYDKDFNNEADTPDNFQSRRPNTSFCFLDIRSPGLGDTAMYLCATSPGDSNQPQHFGDGTRLSIL.

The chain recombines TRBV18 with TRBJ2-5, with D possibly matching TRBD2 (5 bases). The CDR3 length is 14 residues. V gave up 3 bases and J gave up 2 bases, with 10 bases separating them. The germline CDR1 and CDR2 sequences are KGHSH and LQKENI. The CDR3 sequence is CASSPTNWQETQYF. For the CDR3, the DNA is TGTGCCAGCTCACCGACTAACTGGCAAGAGACCCAGTACTTC.

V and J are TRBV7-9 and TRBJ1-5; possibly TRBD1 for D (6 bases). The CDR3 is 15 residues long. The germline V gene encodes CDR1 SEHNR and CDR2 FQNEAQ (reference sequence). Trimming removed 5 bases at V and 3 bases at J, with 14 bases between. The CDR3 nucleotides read TGTGCCAGCAGCCCCGGTGGACAGAACAATCAGCCCCAGCATTTT. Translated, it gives CASSPGGQNNQPQHF.

The CDR3 is CASSLGTAYTGELFF. The CDR3 DNA sequence: TGTGCCAGCAGCTTAGGGACAGCCTACACCGGGGAGCTGTTTTTT. This chain links TRBV5-4 with TRBJ2-2, with 7 bases aligning to TRBD1. This CDR3 has 15 amino acids. Trimming removed 2 bases from V and 3 bases from J; junction bases left unmatched: 4. CDR1 is SGHNT, CDR2 YYREEE, per germline (reference sequence).

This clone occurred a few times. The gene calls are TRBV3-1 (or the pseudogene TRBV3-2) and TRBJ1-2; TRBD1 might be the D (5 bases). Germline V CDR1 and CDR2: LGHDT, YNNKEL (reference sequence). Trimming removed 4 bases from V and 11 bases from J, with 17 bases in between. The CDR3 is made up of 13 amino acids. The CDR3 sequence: CASSRRGTPTYTF. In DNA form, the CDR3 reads TGTGCCAGCAGCCGACGCGGGACCCCAACTTACACCTTC.